These 21 T cell receptor beta chains were all obtained from the same sample, sequenced in a study of spatial heterogeneity in lung cancer. Indicated time point: sample taken at primary tumor resection. TCRs were sequenced from unsorted whole RNA of tumor, nontumor lung or PBMC. TCRdb independently ran MiXCR on the 5' RACE reads; one entry per CDR3 protein. This table holds 11,000 or so distinct CDR3 sequences, less than 4.5% found once. The sequenced sample was PBMCs, obtained at surgery. The receptors were gathered from a female donor with early-stage non-small cell lung cancer.

This clonotype has at least ten counts. Within a library made for alpha chains, this beta chain is off target, and its count is uninformative. The chain employs TRBV28 and TRBJ1-2, with 7 bases fitting TRBD1. The CDR3 contains 14 residues. Germline loops: CDR1 MDHEN, CDR2 SYDVKM. Germline trimming cut 4 bases from V and 4 bases from J; bases unmatched to any gene: 6. CDR3 sequence: CASSSGQTPYGYTF. CDR3 nucleotides: TGTGCCAGCAGTTCGGGACAGACTCCCTATGGCTACACCTTC.

This clonotype was seen many times. This beta chain was picked up by a library intended for alpha chains and is off target, so its count carries little meaning. The rearrangement uses TRBV7-8 and TRBJ2-1; 7 bases are a match to TRBD1. The CDR3 sequence is 15 residues long. Losses at the gene ends were 4 bases for V and 5 bases for J; bases not matched to a gene: 8. Looked up from germline, CDR1 is SGHVS and CDR2 is FQNEAQ. CDR3 sequence (DNA): TGTGCCAGCAGCTCTCGACAGGGAACACACAATGAGCAGTTCTTC. Translating gives CASSSRQGTHNEQFF. The full variable domain, its missing parts supplied by reference TRBV7-8 and TRBJ2-1, is GAGVSQSPRYKVAKRGQDVALRCDPISGHVSLFWYQQALGQGPEFLTYFQNEAQLDKSGLPSDRFFAERPEGSVSTLKIQRTQQEDSAVYLCASSSRQGTHNEQFFGPGTRLTVL.

This clonotype was recorded at least ten times. As an off-target read in a library built for alpha chains, this beta chain has a frequency of little significance. The chain has TRBV20-1 and TRBJ1-1, with D unclear. CDR1 and CDR2 from the germline V gene are DFQATT and SNEGSKA (reference sequence). The V end lost 3 bases, the J end lost 0 bases, and 11 bases lay between the germline ends. This CDR3 spans 14 amino acids. The CDR3, as DNA: TGCAGTGCTAGGAGGGCCACGATGAACACTGAAGCTTTCTTT. Translating it yields CSARRATMNTEAFF.

This clonotype was seen ten or more times. Being off target in a library aimed at alpha chains, this beta chain has a size of little meaning. The CDR3, as DNA: TGTGCCAGCAGTTTAAAGGGGGCCAGGGGAACGAGCGCCTCCTACAATGAGCAGTTCTTC. Protein product: CASSLKGARGTSASYNEQFF. The chain combines TRBV28 with TRBJ2-1; TRBD1 aligns across 7 bases. The CDR3 has 20 amino acids. After removal of 2 bases from V and 0 bases from J, the junction contained 16 bases not matched to a gene. From germline, CDR1 is MDHEN and CDR2 SYDVKM.

As to this clonotype: This beta chain is an off-target read within a library intended for alpha chains, so its frequency means little. The chain couples TRBV6-6 to TRBJ2-7, with 11 bases fitting TRBD1. The CDR3 loop spans 16 amino acids. Germline V gene lookup returns CDR1 MNHNY and CDR2 SVGAGI (reference sequence). Losses at the gene ends were 2 bases for V and 2 bases for J; bases not matched to a gene: 5. The DNA for the CDR3 is TGTGCCAGCAGTTACCTCGGACAGGGGGCCCCCTACGAGCAGTACTTC. Translating gives CASSYLGQGAPYEQYF.

A few counts support this clonotype. This beta chain appears as a stray read in a library generated for alpha chains; its size is not informative. The chain joins TRBV6-2 or TRBV6-3 to TRBJ2-7; 12 bases align to TRBD1. Trimming removed 4 bases from V and 5 bases from J; junction bases left unmatched: 6. CDR3 length equals 15 residues. CDR1 is MNHEY, CDR2 SVGEGT, per germline. CDR3 residues: CASSSVGQGADEQYF. DNA of the CDR3: TGTGCCAGCAGTTCCGTGGGACAGGGGGCCGACGAGCAGTACTTC.

This clonotype appeared many times. A library made for alpha chains picked up this beta chain off target, so its size means little. This chain links TRBV5-1 with TRBJ2-3; 9 bases align to TRBD2. The CDR3 spans 15 residues. V shed 7 bases, J shed 0 bases, and the junction held 6 bases outside the gene matches. Germline assignment: CDR1 SGHRS and CDR2 YFSETQ. The CDR3 DNA is TGCGCCAGCGGTAGCGGGAGTGCTAGCACAGATACGCAGTATTTT. Its protein product is CASGSGSASTDTQYF. Full variable domain (rest looked up from reference TRBV5-1 and TRBJ2-3): KAGVTQTPRYLIKTRGQQVTLSCSPISGHRSVSWYQQTPGQGLQFLFEYFSETQRNKGNFPGRFSGRQFSNSRSEMNVSTLELGDSALYLCASGSGSASTDTQYFGPGTRLTVL.

This clonotype was seen many times. This beta chain appears as a stray read in a library generated for alpha chains; its size is not informative. The V gene is TRBV29-1, the J gene TRBJ2-7, with TRBD2 identical over 10 bases. V lost 6 bases and J lost 3; bases outside the gene matches: 8. The CDR3 has 14 residues. CDR1 SQVTM and CDR2 ANQGSEA come from the germline V gene. CDR3: CSVGGASGSYEQYF. For the CDR3, the DNA is TGCAGCGTGGGGGGGGCTAGCGGGAGCTACGAGCAGTACTTC.

This clonotype was counted only a few times. A library made for alpha chains picked up this beta chain off target, so its size means little. The J gene is TRBJ2-4, the V gene TRBV19; no clear D gene. This CDR3 contains 14 residues. In germline, CDR1 is LNHDA, CDR2 SQIVND (reference sequence). The germline V and J ends were trimmed by 4 bases and 0 bases, with 7 bases remaining between them. CDR3 amino acids: CASSRDSAKNIQYF. The CDR3 region has the DNA TGTGCCAGTAGTAGGGATTCAGCCAAAAACATTCAGTACTTC. The full variable domain, in which reference TRBV19 and TRBJ2-4 provide the parts outside the CDR3, is DGGITQSPKYLFRKEGQNVTLSCEQNLNHDAMYWYRQDPGQGLRLIYYSQIVNDFQKGDIAEGYSVSREKKESFPLTVTSAQKNPTAFYLCASSRDSAKNIQYFGAGTRLSVL.

Ten or more counts support this clonotype. For a library built for alpha chains, this beta chain is a stray read; little rests on its size. The chain links TRBV5-1 to TRBJ1-1; D is possibly TRBD1 (6 bases). Germline lookup yields CDR1 SGHRS and CDR2 YFSETQ. The CDR3 is 15 amino acids. Trimming removed 4 bases from V and 1 base from J, with 14 bases in between. This CDR3 reads CASSQQGFANTEAFF. The CDR3 DNA sequence: TGCGCCAGCAGCCAACAGGGTTTCGCGAACACTGAAGCTTTCTTT.

This clonotype occurred many times. The library was designed around alpha chains, so this beta chain is a stray read whose abundance carries little weight. The gene calls are TRBV7-9 and TRBJ2-5; D may be TRBD2 (5 bases). Trimming stripped 0 bases from V and 1 base from J, with 12 bases between. Germline CDR1 and CDR2: SEHNR and FQNEAQ (reference sequence). The CDR3 runs 16 residues. The CDR3 region is CASSLALGELQETQYF. In DNA, the CDR3 is TGTGCCAGCAGCTTAGCGCTCGGGGAACTCCAAGAGACCCAGTACTTC.

This clonotype was counted many times. As an off-target read in a library built for alpha chains, this beta chain has a frequency of little significance. The rearrangement links TRBV20-1 to TRBJ1-2, with D tentatively TRBD1 (6 bases). CDR1 DFQATT and CDR2 SNEGSKA come from the germline V gene (reference sequence). The ends were cut back, 0 bases at V and 12 bases at J, with 17 bases in the middle. This CDR3 contains 13 residues. The DNA of the CDR3 is TGCAGTGCTAGAGATAGGACAGCGCTCGCGAACACCTTC. Its translation is CSARDRTALANTF.

This clonotype was picked up a small number of times. The library was built for alpha chains, so this beta chain is an off-target read and its size means little. The chain is built from TRBV6-2 or TRBV6-3 and TRBJ2-5; TRBD2 matches 10 bases. The germline V gene has CDR1 MNHEY and CDR2 SVGEGT. The V gene end was trimmed by 7 bases and the J gene end by 2 bases; junction bases not matched to a gene: 10. The CDR3 length is 16 residues. The CDR3 region is CASTDTLTSGQETQYF. Written as DNA, the CDR3 is TGTGCCAGCACCGATACCCTGACTAGCGGGCAAGAGACCCAGTACTTC.

In the case of this clonotype: As an off-target read in a library built for alpha chains, this beta chain has a frequency of little significance. V usage is TRBV5-1 and J usage is TRBJ2-2, with D perhaps being TRBD1 or TRBD2 (5 bases each). The germline CDR1 and CDR2 sequences are SGHRS and YFSETQ. Trimming took off 6 bases at V and 0 bases at J, with 18 bases between the two ends. CDR3 size: 17 residues. The CDR3 DNA sequence: TGCGCCAGCAACCGAGCCGGGACGGTGACGAACACCGGGGAGCTGTTTTTT. Protein: CASNRAGTVTNTGELFF.

This clonotype was detected many times. This beta chain is a stray read from a library made for alpha chains; its abundance is not meaningful. The chain combines TRBV28 with TRBJ2-3; TRBD2 agrees at 14 bases. Germline V gene lookup returns CDR1 MDHEN and CDR2 SYDVKM. V gave up 5 bases and J gave up 3 bases; unmatched junction bases: 7. The CDR3 covers 17 residues. Written as DNA, the CDR3 is TGTGCCAGCAGTCCCGGGACTAGCGGGAGTAGAACAGATACGCAGTATTTT. It codes for CASSPGTSGSRTDTQYF.

This clonotype was counted at least ten times. This beta chain turned up in a library designed for alpha chains; as an off-target read, its abundance says little. This chain joins TRBV11-2 and TRBJ2-2; possibly TRBD1 for D (5 bases). Germline V gene lookup returns CDR1 SGHAT and CDR2 FQNNGV. V lost 8 bases, J lost 1 base, and 5 bases lay in between. The CDR3 is 12 amino acids. As DNA, the CDR3 is TGTGCCAGCCAGGGGAACACCGGGGAGCTGTTTTTT. Amino acid sequence: CASQGNTGELFF.

In this sample, this clonotype turned up many times. In a library made to pick up alpha chains, this beta chain is a stray read with a size that means little. The V call is TRBV7-9, the J call TRBJ2-7; TRBD1 matches at 7 bases. The germline CDR1 and CDR2 sequences are SEHNR and FQNEAQ (reference sequence). V lost 5 bases, J lost 7 bases, and 11 bases stayed unmatched. The CDR3 sequence is 14 residues long. The chain's CDR3 is CASSRGTDLGEQYF. For the CDR3, the DNA is TGTGCCAGCAGCCGTGGGACAGACCTAGGGGAGCAGTACTTC.

This clonotype has a count of ten or more. Within a library made for alpha chains, this beta chain is off target, and its count is uninformative. The chain has TRBV4-3 and TRBJ2-1; D gene uncertain. CDR1 is LGHNA and CDR2 is YSLEER in the germline V gene. Trimming shortened V by 4 bases and J by 4 bases, and 11 bases separated the two germline ends. The CDR3 has 14 residues. CDR3 amino acids: CASSPDEDYNEQFF. CDR3 bases: TGCGCCAGCAGCCCTGATGAAGATTACAATGAGCAGTTCTTC.

With regard to this clonotype: As an off-target read in a library built for alpha chains, this beta chain has a frequency of little significance. The rearrangement links TRBV2 to TRBJ2-1; 13 nucleotides align to TRBD2. Trimming at V came to 6 bases and at J to 5 bases, leaving 22 bases not matched to a gene. CDR1 and CDR2 from the germline V gene are SNHLY and FYNNEI. The CDR3 is made up of 21 amino acids. The CDR3 DNA reads TGTGCCAGCAGCGATAGGTTGGACGGGACTAGCGGGATTGGCGGGGACAATGAGCAGTTCTTC. The encoded protein is CASSDRLDGTSGIGGDNEQFF.

This clonotype occurred many times. Being off target in a library aimed at alpha chains, this beta chain has a size of little meaning. The J gene is TRBJ2-3, the V gene TRBV18; TRBD2 matches 8 bases. V lost 3 bases and J lost 1; bases outside the gene matches: 12. This CDR3 spans 18 amino acids. The germline V gene has CDR1 KGHSH and CDR2 LQKENI. DNA for the CDR3: TGTGCCAGCTCACCCCTCCGGGTAGCGGGGCCTCGCACAGATACGCAGTATTTT. Translation gives CASSPLRVAGPRTDTQYF.

To note about this clonotype: This beta chain lies outside the target of a library built for alpha chains; its clone size means little. This chain connects TRBV18 to TRBJ2-6, with a possible D match to TRBD1 (6 bases). Germline CDR1 KGHSH, CDR2 LQKENI. V shed 2 bases and J shed 0 bases, with 8 bases lying between them. This CDR3 comprises 16 residues. The CDR3 bases are TGTGCCAGCTCACCAAGGACAGTCTCTGGGGCCAACGTCCTGACTTTC. It is translated as CASSPRTVSGANVLTF.